This entry describes one T cell receptor beta chain. The data derive from a study of OX40 agonist ivuxolimab in advanced cancers. Sequencing was performed with immunoSEQ multiplex PCR; in TCRdb, only in-frame clones are kept and a portion is missing. The sample has tens of thousands of clones, more than 70% seen once. V lost 3 bases, J lost 5 bases, and 20 bases stayed unmatched. The CDR3 consists of 20 residues. The germline V gene encodes CDR1 SGDLS and CDR2 YYNGEE. This material consisted of CD4+ or CD8+ T cells sorted from blood, taken in a trial of the OX40 agonist ivuxolimab. The receptor was derived from an adult with an advanced solid tumor such as melanoma, head and neck, liver or kidney cancer. The chain has TRBV9 and TRBJ2-2; 9 bases are shared with TRBD1. The CDR3 here is CASSDNKQGALLWETGELFF. CDR3 nucleotide sequence: TGTGCCAGCAGCGACAATAAACAGGGGGCGCTTCTTTGGGAAACCGGGGAGCTGTTTTTT.